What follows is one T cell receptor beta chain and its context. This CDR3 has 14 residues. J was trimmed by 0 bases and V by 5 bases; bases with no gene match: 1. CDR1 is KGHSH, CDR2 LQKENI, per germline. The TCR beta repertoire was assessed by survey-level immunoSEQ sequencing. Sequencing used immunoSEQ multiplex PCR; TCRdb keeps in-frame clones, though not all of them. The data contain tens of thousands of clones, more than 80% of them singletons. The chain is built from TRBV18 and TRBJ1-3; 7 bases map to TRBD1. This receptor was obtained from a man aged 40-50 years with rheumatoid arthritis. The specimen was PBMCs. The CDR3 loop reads CASSTGVSGNTIYF. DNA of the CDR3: TGTGCCAGCTCAACAGGGGTCTCTGGAAACACCATATATTTT.